A few counts support the clone carrying this T cell receptor (beta chain). The data are from a study of blood T cell repertoires in COVID-19. Across the whole study: COVID-19 samples collected from the United States, Italy and Spain covered acute and convalescent phases. In each case, the material was cDNA or gDNA derived from T cells, B-cell-depleted T cells, or PBMCs.

Original analysis: Researchers report that nucleated cell counts were estimated from reference gene primer amplification. TCRdb's table, derived via immunoSEQ multiplex PCR, lists solely in-frame clones and lacks some. V, J and clone size are taken as reported in that table, and D and trimming were inferred from the DNA itself. The sample comprises about 150,000 clones, approximately 80% of which are singletons, and approximately 0.5% rests with the top ten. Sequencing was carried out using peripheral blood. This clonotype was obtained from a man in his 60s with acute or convalescent COVID-19.

The CDR3 protein is CASVLSGGYNEQFF. CDR3 sequence (DNA): TGTGCTAGTGTTCTGTCGGGGGGCTACAATGAGCAGTTCTTC. This chain joins TRBV12-5 and TRBJ2-1; 7 bases are a match to TRBD2. The J segment lost 3 bases and the V segment lost 7 bases, leaving 6 bases of the junction unmatched. The CDR3 runs 14 residues. Germline CDR1 is LGHNT and CDR2 is FRNRAP.